This TCR beta chain emerged from a study of cytotoxic CD8 clonotypes in ibrutinib-treated CLL. In the study overall: Enrolment comprised approximately 10 relapsed/refractory and about 16 treatment-naive patients; 17 were IGHV unmutated.

Germline-derived CDR1 and CDR2 are SGHDN and FVKESK. The V gene lost 0 bases and the J gene lost 4 bases, with 15 bases spanning the gap. CDR3 length: 16 residues. TCRdb's table, derived via immunoSEQ multiplex PCR, lists solely in-frame clones and lacks some. The data hold hundreds of thousands of clones, with about three quarters observed a single time. This clonotype originated in a human donor with chronic lymphocytic leukemia. This chain uses TRBV14 with TRBJ2-5, with no clear D. The sequencing used PBMCs, collected after 24 months of ibrutinib treatment. CDR3 loop: CASSQDAVPSGETQYF. The CDR3 bases are TGTGCCAGCAGCCAAGATGCGGTCCCGTCGGGAGAGACCCAGTACTTC.